The 16 T cell receptor beta chains below all came from one sample that was sequenced in a study of T cell responses to AZD1222 COVID-19 vaccine. Clones were sequenced by immunoSEQ multiplex PCR, and TCRdb holds only the in-frame ones, with some missing. The table records some 70,000 clones, 80% of them present only once. Sequencing used peripheral blood, obtained 28 days after the second AZD1222 dose. The receptors were sampled from an adult who received the AZD1222 COVID-19 vaccine.

This chain connects TRBV5-1 to TRBJ2-5, with D possibly being TRBD2 (6 bases). CDR3 size: 15 residues. Germline V gene sequence: CDR1 SGHRS, CDR2 YFSETQ. Between the trimmed V and J ends, which lost 0 bases and 7 bases, there was a span of 16 bases. CDR3 in amino acids: CASSLEPGERSTQYF. CDR3 in DNA: TGCGCCAGCAGCTTGGAACCGGGGGAGCGTTCGACCCAGTACTTC. Using reference TRBV5-1 and TRBJ2-5 for the parts outside the CDR3, the full variable domain is KAGVTQTPRYLIKTRGQQVTLSCSPISGHRSVSWYQQTPGQGLQFLFEYFSETQRNKGNFPGRFSGRQFSNSRSEMNVSTLELGDSALYLCASSLEPGERSTQYFGPGTRLLVL.

This chain uses TRBV27 with TRBJ2-1, with 8 bases lining up with TRBD1. This CDR3 has 14 residues. V shed 5 bases, J shed 9 bases, and the junction held 9 bases outside the gene matches. The germline V gene has CDR1 MNHEY and CDR2 SMNVEV (reference sequence). Written as DNA, the CDR3 is TGTGCCAGCAGTCTACGACAGGGGCGGGGTGAGCAGTTCTTC. Residues: CASSLRQGRGEQFF.

The rearrangement uses TRBV4-1 and TRBJ2-1, with D possibly matching TRBD2 (6 bases). The CDR3 is 16 amino acids. Deletions cut 0 bases from V and 3 bases from J, with 12 bases between. Germline V gives CDR1 MGHRA, CDR2 YSYEKL. The CDR3 coding sequence is TGCGCCAGCAGCCAAGAACCGGAGGGGATCTACAATGAGCAGTTCTTC. Protein sequence: CASSQEPEGIYNEQFF.

In this sample, this clone turned up once. V usage is TRBV28 and J usage is TRBJ1-6; 8 positions agree with TRBD1. The V gene end was trimmed by 8 bases and the J gene end by 7 bases; junction bases not matched to a gene: 7. The CDR3 is 14 residues long. The V gene's germline CDR1 is MDHEN and CDR2 SYDVKM. CDR3 sequence: CASGLTGVNSPLHF. CDR3 bases: TGTGCCAGCGGACTGACAGGGGTCAATTCACCCCTCCACTTT.

The rearrangement joins TRBV29-1 to TRBJ1-1; TRBD1 agrees at 10 bases. CDR3 length equals 14 residues. CDR1 and CDR2 (germline): SQVTM, ANQGSEA. With V trimmed by 5 bases and J by 0 bases, 3 bases remained unmatched. CDR3 bases: TGCAGCGTTAGGACAGGGGGTGTGAACACTGAAGCTTTCTTT. Translating gives CSVRTGGVNTEAFF.

The V gene is TRBV3-1 (or the pseudogene TRBV3-2), the J gene TRBJ1-4, with 9 bases aligning to TRBD1. V dropped 2 bases and J dropped 8; count of bases not matched to a gene: 6. The CDR3 loop spans 15 amino acids. CDR1 and CDR2 from the germline V gene are LGHDT and YNNKEL (reference sequence). The CDR3 region has the DNA TGTGCCAGCAGCCAAACACAGGGGGCGGTAGAAAAACTGTTTTTT. Translation gives CASSQTQGAVEKLFF.

V is TRBV30 and J is TRBJ1-3; D gene unclear. V was trimmed by 5 bases and J by 5 bases, leaving 10 bases between them. The CDR3 covers 12 residues. Germline CDR1 is GTSNPN and CDR2 is SVGIG (reference sequence). The CDR3: CAWGIIRNTIYF. DNA for the CDR3: TGTGCCTGGGGTATTATACGAAACACCATATATTTT.

The chain is built from TRBV11-2 and TRBJ2-1, with D perhaps matching TRBD1 or TRBD2 (5 bases each). Trimming took off 5 bases at V and 0 bases at J, with 11 bases between the two ends. CDR1 SGHAT and CDR2 FQNNGV come from the germline V gene. This CDR3 contains 15 residues. CDR3 nucleotides: TGTGCCAGCAGCCAGGGACGGAGCTCCTACAATGAGCAGTTCTTC. As protein: CASSQGRSSYNEQFF.

This clone was seen just once. As DNA, the CDR3 is TGTGCCAGCACTAGAGACGCAGATACGCAGTATTTT. Amino acid sequence: CASTRDADTQYF. The rearrangement uses TRBV2 and TRBJ2-3; D is uncertain. Between the trimmed V and J ends, which lost 7 bases and 4 bases, there was a span of 9 bases. The CDR3 has 12 amino acids. Looked up from germline, CDR1 is SNHLY and CDR2 is FYNNEI.

This clone was recorded only once. J is TRBJ1-2 and V is TRBV11-2; the D gene is possibly TRBD1 (5 bases). CDR3 length: 12 amino acids. CDR1 and CDR2 (germline): SGHAT, FQNNGV. Deletions cut 8 bases from V and 4 bases from J, with 11 bases between. The CDR3 nucleotides read TGTGCCAGCCAGGGACCACTCTATGGCTACACCTTC. Its protein product is CASQGPLYGYTF.

This clone has ten or more counts. Other DNA variants within this sample encode the same CDR3. This rearrangement joins TRBV19 to TRBJ1-2; D may be TRBD1 (5 bases). V lost 4 bases and J lost 5, with 11 bases in between. CDR1 is LNHDA and CDR2 is SQIVND in the germline V gene (reference sequence). The CDR3 runs to 13 residues. The CDR3 loop is CASSTGRIYGYTF. The CDR3, as DNA: TGTGCCAGTAGTACGGGACGGATATATGGCTACACCTTC.

The rearrangement joins TRBV23-1 to TRBJ2-7; 9 nucleotides match TRBD1. TRBV23-1 is an ORF, and what it does is uncertain. The V segment lost 11 bases and the J segment 5 bases; nucleotides outside the gene matches: 19. CDR3 length: 16 amino acids. The CDR3 nucleotides are TGCGCCCCTCAAAATGGCCGACCGGGACAGGGAAACGAGCAGTACTTC. It yields the protein CAPQNGRPGQGNEQYF.

This chain links TRBV30 with TRBJ1-3; D not certain. Germline V gene lookup returns CDR1 GTSNPN and CDR2 SVGIG (reference sequence). The CDR3 extends over 12 amino acids. The ends were cut back, 8 bases at V and 0 bases at J, with 8 bases in the middle. The CDR3 protein is CAVRDSGNTIYF. CDR3 nucleotide sequence: TGTGCCGTTCGGGACTCTGGAAACACCATATATTTT.

This clone was counted once. This chain joins TRBV5-1 and TRBJ1-1, with D perhaps TRBD1 (6 bases). Per germline, CDR1 SGHRS and CDR2 YFSETQ. This CDR3 is 14 amino acids long. Trimming took off 5 bases at V and 1 base at J, with 12 bases between the two ends. CDR3 nucleotide sequence: TGCGCCAGCAGTTTTTACAGGGAGAACACTGAAGCTTTCTTT. The encoded protein is CASSFYRENTEAFF.

This sequence joins TRBV13 and TRBJ2-7; a possible D gene is TRBD2 (6 bases). Germline V gene lookup returns CDR1 PRHDT and CDR2 FYEKMQ (reference sequence). The V gene lost 0 bases and the J gene lost 3 bases, with 15 bases spanning the gap. The CDR3 is 16 amino acids. This chain's CDR3 is CASSLGRSAGGYEQYF. DNA for the CDR3: TGTGCCAGCAGCTTAGGCCGGTCGGCCGGGGGCTACGAGCAGTACTTC.

The CDR3 sequence: CASSQETNYGYTF. CDR3 coding DNA: TGTGCCAGCAGCCAGGAAACCAACTATGGCTACACCTTC. This chain uses TRBV3-1 (or the pseudogene TRBV3-2) with TRBJ1-2, with D uncertain. Germline CDR1 LGHDT, CDR2 YNNKEL (reference sequence). V lost 3 bases and J lost 2, with 7 bases in between. The CDR3 length is 13 residues.